This T cell receptor beta chain was sequenced in a study of beta chain features in type 1 diabetes. The V and J ends lost 3 bases and 1 base, in that order; junction bases with no gene match: 4. The CDR3 spans 15 residues. The germline V gene has CDR1 MGHRA and CDR2 YSYEKL. Findings and caveats of the study: Moderate yet significant TCRB CDR3 shortening was seen in Type 1 diabetes patients in all four CD4+ subsets. Within patients, naive, central memory and Treg TCRB repertoires seemed more similar than within healthy donors.

For this clone: Its antigen is not identified. Distinct nucleotide sequences in the sample also encode this CDR3.

Investigators reverse transcribed all isolated RNA, so they sequenced expressed TCRB transcripts. Sequencing used immunoSEQ multiplex PCR; TCRdb keeps in-frame clones, though not all of them. The sample lists hundreds of thousands of clones, roughly a tenth occurring once. The chain links TRBV4-1 to TRBJ2-7; TRBD1 aligns across 9 bases. The sequenced material came from naive CD4+ T cells from blood. The clonotype comes from a man aged 30 to 39 with type 1 diabetes. The CDR3 bases are TGCGCCAGCAGCCACCCGGGACAGGGATCCTACGAGCAGTACTTC. Encoded protein: CASSHPGQGSYEQYF.